Listed below are T cell receptor beta chains from one sample, sequenced in a study of chemoradiotherapy in HPV16-positive cancers. Libraries were prepared by immunoSEQ multiplex PCR; TCRdb keeps only in-frame clonotypes and omits some of them. The table includes fewer than 3,000 clones, 70% to 90% detected once. Sequences were derived from tumor tissue, sampled from a patient who underwent chemoradiotherapy. The receptors were sampled from a human donor with HPV-associated anogenital cancer. Both conserved end residues are part of each CDR3. A D gene is named only where the DNA matches it firmly. Clone size is stated in some rows and not others, as once, few, many or a class when expanded.

v_gene: TRBV28
abundance: .
d_gene: TRBD2
j_gene: TRBJ2-3
CDR3aa: CASSGTMWTDTQYF
CDR3nt: TGTGCCAGCAGTGGGACTATGTGGACAGATACGCAGTATTTT

v_gene: TRBV21-1
abundance: .
d_gene: .
j_gene: TRBJ2-5
CDR3aa: CASRRQGTRLQETQYF
CDR3nt: TGTGCCAGCAGACGACAGGGGACCCGGCTTCAAGAGACCCAGTACTTC

v_gene: TRBV4-1
abundance: .
d_gene: .
j_gene: TRBJ2-7
CDR3aa: CASSQAHGKYEQYF
CDR3nt: TGCGCCAGCAGCCAAGCGCACGGGAAATACGAGCAGTACTTC

v_gene: TRBV7-2
abundance: .
d_gene: .
j_gene: TRBJ2-5
CDR3aa: CASSPGLTQYF
CDR3nt: TGTGCCAGCAGCCCGGGGCTTACCCAGTACTTC

v_gene: TRBV4-1
abundance: .
d_gene: TRBD2
j_gene: TRBJ2-3
CDR3aa: CASSQLSGRDTQYF
CDR3nt: TGCGCCAGCAGCCAACTTAGCGGGAGGGATACGCAGTATTTT

v_gene: TRBV27
abundance: .
d_gene: .
j_gene: TRBJ1-1
CDR3aa: CASSPLMSVNTEAFF
CDR3nt: TGTGCCAGCTCCCCCCTGATGTCGGTGAACACTGAAGCTTTCTTT

v_gene: TRBV2
abundance: .
d_gene: .
j_gene: TRBJ2-7
CDR3aa: CASSAGTTRSYEQYF
CDR3nt: TGTGCCAGCAGTGCCGGGACAACGCGCTCCTACGAGCAGTACTTC

v_gene: TRBV30
abundance: .
d_gene: .
j_gene: TRBJ1-4
CDR3aa: CAWSVGTGKFSNEKLFF
CDR3nt: TGTGCCTGGAGTGTGGGAACAGGCAAATTCTCTAATGAAAAACTGTTTTTT

v_gene: TRBV5-1
abundance: .
d_gene: .
j_gene: TRBJ2-7
CDR3aa: CASRVAQSYEQYF
CDR3nt: TGCGCCAGCAGGGTGGCCCAGTCCTACGAGCAGTACTTC

v_gene: TRBV4-2
abundance: .
d_gene: .
j_gene: TRBJ2-1
CDR3aa: CASSQDLEGGRSEQFF
CDR3nt: TGTGCCAGCAGCCAAGATCTTGAGGGGGGTAGGTCGGAGCAGTTCTTC

v_gene: TRBV30
abundance: .
d_gene: TRBD1
j_gene: TRBJ1-6
CDR3aa: CAWSIRDRGWSPLHF
CDR3nt: TGTGCCTGGAGTATCCGGGACAGGGGCTGGTCACCCCTCCACTTT

v_gene: TRBV7-3
abundance: once
d_gene: TRBD2
j_gene: TRBJ2-3
CDR3aa: CASSVLAGRTDTQYF
CDR3nt: TGTGCCAGCAGCGTGCTAGCGGGGCGCACAGATACGCAGTATTTT

v_gene: TRBV28
abundance: .
d_gene: TRBD1
j_gene: TRBJ1-4
CDR3aa: CASSLSRDRGMNEKLFF
CDR3nt: TGTGCCAGCAGTTTGTCCCGGGACAGGGGGATGAATGAAAAACTGTTTTTT

v_gene: TRBV11-2
abundance: .
d_gene: .
j_gene: TRBJ2-5
CDR3aa: CASSLATSAETQYF
CDR3nt: TGTGCCAGCAGCTTGGCGACTAGTGCGGAGACCCAGTACTTC

v_gene: TRBV30
abundance: few
d_gene: TRBD1
j_gene: TRBJ2-5
CDR3aa: CAWRVTGGGQPQETQYF
CDR3nt: TGTGCCTGGAGGGTGACAGGGGGCGGCCAACCTCAAGAGACCCAGTACTTC

v_gene: TRBV30
abundance: .
d_gene: .
j_gene: TRBJ1-4
CDR3aa: CAWSKGVNGKLFF
CDR3nt: TGTGCCTGGAGTAAAGGGGTTAATGGGAAACTGTTTTTT

v_gene: TRBV4-3
abundance: .
d_gene: .
j_gene: TRBJ1-4
CDR3aa: CASSQQGGGGEKLFF
CDR3nt: TGCGCCAGCAGCCAACAGGGAGGGGGTGGTGAAAAACTGTTTTTT

v_gene: TRBV29-1
abundance: few
d_gene: TRBD1
j_gene: TRBJ2-4
CDR3aa: CSVEKDRGLENIQYF
CDR3nt: TGCAGCGTTGAAAAGGACAGGGGGCTGGAGAACATTCAGTACTTC

v_gene: TRBV28
abundance: .
d_gene: TRBD1
j_gene: TRBJ2-1
CDR3aa: CASTAGGQAGQNEQFF
CDR3nt: TGTGCCAGCACCGCTGGCGGACAGGCAGGACAAAATGAGCAGTTCTTC

v_gene: TRBV19
abundance: .
d_gene: TRBD1
j_gene: TRBJ1-2
CDR3aa: CASSGLGQPQLNYGYTF
CDR3nt: TGTGCCAGTAGTGGATTGGGACAGCCCCAGCTGAACTATGGCTACACCTTC

v_gene: TRBV6-5
abundance: .
d_gene: TRBD2
j_gene: TRBJ2-4
CDR3aa: CASSRTLAGGNIQYF
CDR3nt: TGTGCCAGCAGCCGTACTTTAGCGGGGGGAAACATTCAGTACTTC

v_gene: TRBV7-2
abundance: .
d_gene: TRBD2
j_gene: TRBJ2-1
CDR3aa: CASSGSSGRSEQFF
CDR3nt: TGTGCCAGCAGCGGGTCTAGCGGGAGATCTGAGCAGTTCTTC

v_gene: TRBV6-5
abundance: .
d_gene: TRBD1
j_gene: TRBJ1-1
CDR3aa: CASRIGQGKPEAFF
CDR3nt: TGTGCCAGCAGAATCGGACAGGGTAAACCTGAAGCTTTCTTT

v_gene: TRBV5-6
abundance: .
d_gene: .
j_gene: TRBJ1-4
CDR3aa: CASSLGGSKELFF
CDR3nt: TGTGCCAGCAGCTTGGGCGGATCGAAGGAACTGTTTTTT